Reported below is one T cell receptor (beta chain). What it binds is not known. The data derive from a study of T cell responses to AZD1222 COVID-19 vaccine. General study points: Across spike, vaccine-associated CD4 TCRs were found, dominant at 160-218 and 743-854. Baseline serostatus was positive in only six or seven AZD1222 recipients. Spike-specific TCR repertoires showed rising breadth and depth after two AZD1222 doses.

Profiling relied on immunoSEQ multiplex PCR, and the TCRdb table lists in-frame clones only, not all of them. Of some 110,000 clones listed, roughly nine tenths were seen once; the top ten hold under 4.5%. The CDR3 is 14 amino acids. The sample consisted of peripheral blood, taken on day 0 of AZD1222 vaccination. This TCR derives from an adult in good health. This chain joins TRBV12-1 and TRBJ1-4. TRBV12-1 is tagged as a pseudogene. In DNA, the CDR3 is TGTGCCAGCAGCTCCAGAGGGCATCCCGAAAAACTGTTTTTT. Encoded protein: CASSSRGHPEKLFF.